The 11 T cell receptor beta chains in this list originate from one sample, sequenced in a study of Ad26.COV2.S vaccination and SARS-CoV-2 variants. Using immunoSEQ multiplex PCR, the repertoire was profiled, and TCRdb retains in-frame clones only, with some absent. The sample consists of around 420,000 clones, more than 75% of them appearing once. As for treatment: some 20 received Ad26.COV2.S at low or high dose, single or two shots; 5 received placebo; per-sample allocation not given. Sample collection was performed on day 63 after the first vaccine or placebo injection. This material consisted of peripheral blood, taken in a trial of Ad26.COV2.S vaccine versus placebo. The receptors here all came from a person aged 18-60 years who received the Ad26.COV2.S COVID-19 vaccine or a placebo.

CDR3 DNA: TGTGCCAGCAGATTGGACGGAACGAATTCACCCCTCCACTTT. This codes for CASRLDGTNSPLHF. The rearrangement uses TRBV28 and TRBJ1-6; D remains unclear. The length of the CDR3 is 14 residues. Between the trimmed V and J ends, which lost 6 bases and 7 bases, there was a span of 13 bases. The germline V gene encodes CDR1 MDHEN and CDR2 SYDVKM.

V and J are TRBV6-4 and TRBJ2-3; tentatively, D is TRBD1 (6 bases). Germline CDR1 reads MRHNA; CDR2 reads SNTAGT. Trimming left V 3 bases short and J 2 bases short, with 12 bases between. There are 15 residues in the CDR3. Here the CDR3 reads CASSEQGSYTDTQYF. CDR3 DNA sequence: TGTGCCAGCAGTGAACAGGGATCCTACACAGATACGCAGTATTTT.

This CDR3 reads CASSQITPTPSTDTQYF. CDR3 nucleotides: TGTGCCAGTAGTCAAATTACACCAACCCCTAGCACAGATACGCAGTATTTT. The rearrangement joins TRBV19 to TRBJ2-3; D is ambiguous. The CDR3 is 17 residues long. V was trimmed by 5 bases and J by 0 bases, leaving 18 bases between them. Germline lookup yields CDR1 LNHDA and CDR2 SQIVND (reference sequence).

This rearrangement joins TRBV3-1 (or the pseudogene TRBV3-2) to TRBJ2-1; D might be TRBD1 or TRBD2, each matching 5 bases. The CDR3 spans 14 residues. CDR1 and CDR2 from the germline V gene are LGHDT and YNNKEL (reference sequence). The V end lost 0 bases, the J end lost 6 bases, and 9 bases lay between the germline ends. This CDR3 is CASSQDRDRNEQFF. CDR3 DNA sequence: TGTGCCAGCAGCCAAGACAGGGACCGCAATGAGCAGTTCTTC.

This chain links TRBV9 with TRBJ2-7; TRBD2 might be the D (6 bases). The length of the CDR3 is 13 residues. The germline gives CDR1 SGDLS, CDR2 YYNGEE. The V gene lost 4 bases and the J gene lost 5 bases, with 13 bases spanning the gap. CDR3 region: CASSRGPSDEQYF. The CDR3 DNA sequence: TGTGCCAGCAGCCGAGGGCCTAGCGACGAGCAGTACTTC. The full variable domain, with the rest looked up from reference TRBV9 and TRBJ2-7, is DSGVTQTPKHLITATGQRVTLRCSPRSGDLSVYWYQQSLDQGLQFLIQYYNGEERAKGNILERFSAQQFPDLHSELNLSSLELGDSALYFCASSRGPSDEQYFGPGTRLTVT.

The chain recombines TRBV5-1 with TRBJ1-3; 7 nucleotides line up with TRBD1. The CDR3 contains 16 residues. Germline V gives CDR1 SGHRS, CDR2 YFSETQ. Unmatched junction bases numbered 7, after V lost 4 bases and J lost 0 bases. CDR3 protein: CASSVGTEGSGNTIYF. The CDR3 nucleotides read TGCGCCAGCAGCGTCGGGACAGAAGGCTCTGGAAACACCATATATTTT.

V usage is TRBV7-6 and J usage is TRBJ2-7; 12 bases map to TRBD1. V shed 1 base and J 1 base; nucleotides not matched to a gene: 2. CDR3 size: 16 residues. Per the germline V gene, CDR1 is SGHVS and CDR2 is FNYEAQ. The DNA of the CDR3 is TGTGCCAGCAGCTTAGGGGGACAGGGGGCTTCCTACGAGCAGTACTTC. This gives the protein CASSLGGQGASYEQYF.

J is TRBJ2-3 and V is TRBV13, with TRBD2 identical over 8 bases. Germline CDR1 PRHDT, CDR2 FYEKMQ (reference sequence). With 5 bases clipped from V and 4 bases from J, the junction kept 8 bases outside the gene matches. The CDR3 loop spans 15 amino acids. The DNA for the CDR3 is TGTGCCAGCAGCCCGGGGGGGGCCGGGGCAGATACGCAGTATTTT. The encoded protein is CASSPGGAGADTQYF.

This clone was seen just once. J is TRBJ1-4 and V is TRBV28; D unclear. The germline gives CDR1 MDHEN, CDR2 SYDVKM. Trimming pared 10 bases from V and 8 bases from J, leaving 17 bases between. The CDR3 spans 13 residues. CDR3 in amino acids: CATSLSDTEKLFF. CDR3 in DNA: TGTGCCACTTCACTCTCAGACACCGAAAAACTGTTTTTT.

This clone was observed a handful of times. The chain employs TRBV30 and TRBJ2-7; unclear D gene. This CDR3 is built from 15 residues. Trimming left V 2 bases short and J 2 bases short, with 16 bases between. Germline V gene lookup returns CDR1 GTSNPN and CDR2 SVGIG (reference sequence). The CDR3 spells CAWSFVPELPYEQYF. The DNA of the CDR3 is TGTGCCTGGAGTTTTGTTCCGGAGCTACCCTACGAGCAGTACTTC.

This chain links TRBV11-2 with TRBJ1-4, with a tentative D call TRBD1 (6 bases). Germline V gene data show CDR1 as SGHAT and CDR2 as FQNNGV. The germline V and J ends were trimmed by 5 bases and 8 bases, with 18 bases remaining between them. CDR3 length: 15 amino acids. The CDR3 coding sequence is TGTGCCAGCAGCGTAAATCGACAGGCCGGGGAAAAACTGTTTTTT. Translated: CASSVNRQAGEKLFF.